Sequencing of this T cell receptor (beta chain) was carried out in a study of T-cell reconstitution after alpha-beta-depleted transplantation in children. Overall study findings and caveats: There were some patients whose high TCRbeta diversity at day 60 came from surviving recipient T cells and thymic progenitors.

The germline V gene has CDR1 KGHSH and CDR2 LQKENI. Trimming left V 0 bases short and J 1 base short, with 9 bases between. The CDR3 length is 15 residues. In its sample, this clonotype was seen once. Its target is not known. The TCRbeta library was prepared with unique molecular identifiers. TCRdb re-derived calls from the PCR reads in MiXCR, one entry per CDR3 protein. The sample has around 800,000 distinct CDR3 sequences; 16% are singletons. The sequence was obtained from a male patient aged 10-17 years who had a stem cell transplant for acute lymphoblastic leukemia, so the T cells may come from the graft donor. The sequencing here drew on PBMCs, mostly from graft donor cells, taken 360 days after TCRalphabeta/CD19-depleted stem cell transplant. The chain combines TRBV18 with TRBJ2-5; perhaps TRBD2 as D (5 bases). CDR3 sequence reads: CASSPPLGLQETQYF. CDR3 nucleotide sequence: TGTGCCAGCTCACCACCTTTAGGACTCCAAGAGACCCAGTACTTC.